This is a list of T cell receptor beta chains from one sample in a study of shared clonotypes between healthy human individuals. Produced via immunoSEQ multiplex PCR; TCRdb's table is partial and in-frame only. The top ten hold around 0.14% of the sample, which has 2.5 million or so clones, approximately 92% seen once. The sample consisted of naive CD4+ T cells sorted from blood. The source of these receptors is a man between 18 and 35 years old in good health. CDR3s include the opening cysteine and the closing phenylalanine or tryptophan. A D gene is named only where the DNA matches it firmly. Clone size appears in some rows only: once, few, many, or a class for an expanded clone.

CDR3 DNA: TGTGCCAGCTCAACCGGGACAGGGACTAGCGAGCAGTACTTC
CDR3 protein: CASSTGTGTSEQYF
clone size: NA
J gene: TRBJ2-7
D gene: NA
V gene: TRBV18

CDR3 DNA: TGTGCCAGCAGCTTCCTCGGACTAGGTCAGAGGGGAGATACGCAGTATTTT
CDR3 protein: CASSFLGLGQRGDTQYF
clone size: NA
J gene: TRBJ2-3
D gene: TRBD2
V gene: TRBV27

CDR3 DNA: TGCGCCAGCAGCAGACCGGGACAGCTCTATGGCTACACCTTC
CDR3 protein: CASSRPGQLYGYTF
clone size: once
J gene: TRBJ1-2
D gene: TRBD1
V gene: TRBV4-1

CDR3 DNA: TGTGCCAGCGGCCTCAGGGGGCCGGCCGGGGAGCTGTTTTTT
CDR3 protein: CASGLRGPAGELFF
clone size: NA
J gene: TRBJ2-2
D gene: TRBD1
V gene: TRBV6-6

CDR3 DNA: TGTGCCAGCAGTCGCCCGGGAAGGGGCTACAATGAGCAGTTCTTC
CDR3 protein: CASSRPGRGYNEQFF
clone size: once
J gene: TRBJ2-1
D gene: NA
V gene: TRBV6-5

CDR3 DNA: TGTGCCAGCAGTTTAATGGCGCAGGTCAGACAGCCCCAGCATTTT
CDR3 protein: CASSLMAQVRQPQHF
clone size: NA
J gene: TRBJ1-5
D gene: NA
V gene: TRBV27

CDR3 DNA: TGCGCCAGCAGCTTCCGGGACAGGGGTAAAGAGCAGTTCTTC
CDR3 protein: CASSFRDRGKEQFF
clone size: NA
J gene: TRBJ2-1
D gene: TRBD1
V gene: TRBV4-1

CDR3 DNA: TGTGCCACCGGTAGAGGCGGGAGCGGTCGCGAGCAGTACTTC
CDR3 protein: CATGRGGSGREQYF
clone size: NA
J gene: TRBJ2-7
D gene: TRBD2
V gene: TRBV10-3

CDR3 DNA: TGTGCCAGCAGTCCAACCAGGGGAAACTATGGCTACACCTTC
CDR3 protein: CASSPTRGNYGYTF
clone size: NA
J gene: TRBJ1-2
D gene: NA
V gene: TRBV6-5

CDR3 DNA: TGTGCCAGCTCACCACAGGAGACCCAGTACTTC
CDR3 protein: CASSPQETQYF
clone size: NA
J gene: TRBJ2-5
D gene: NA
V gene: TRBV18

CDR3 DNA: TGTGCCAGCAGCTTAGGTGACGCCCGGGGGTACTTC
CDR3 protein: CASSLGDARGYF
clone size: NA
J gene: TRBJ2-5
D gene: NA
V gene: TRBV11-2

CDR3 DNA: TGTGCCATCAGTGCTACGGACAGGGTGGCGAACACTGAAGCTTTCTTT
CDR3 protein: CAISATDRVANTEAFF
clone size: few
J gene: TRBJ1-1
D gene: TRBD1
V gene: TRBV10-3

CDR3 DNA: TGTGCCAGCAGTTGGACAGGGAGTTCCTACGAGCAGTACTTC
CDR3 protein: CASSWTGSSYEQYF
clone size: NA
J gene: TRBJ2-7
D gene: TRBD1
V gene: TRBV28

CDR3 DNA: TGTGCCAGTAGACAAGTCTTAAATGACAACACTGAAGCTTTCTTT
CDR3 protein: CASRQVLNDNTEAFF
clone size: NA
J gene: TRBJ1-1
D gene: NA
V gene: TRBV19

CDR3 DNA: TGTGCCAGCTCACCAGTCAAGGGACAGGGGAGGAACGAGCAGTACTTC
CDR3 protein: CASSPVKGQGRNEQYF
clone size: NA
J gene: TRBJ2-7
D gene: TRBD1
V gene: TRBV18

CDR3 DNA: TGTGCCAGCAGCCCCGCGGGGTCGAACACCGGGGAGCTGTTTTTT
CDR3 protein: CASSPAGSNTGELFF
clone size: NA
J gene: TRBJ2-2
D gene: NA
V gene: TRBV6-6

CDR3 DNA: TGCGCCAGCAGGAGGGACAGCGCGAGCTCCTACGAGCAGTACTTC
CDR3 protein: CASRRDSASSYEQYF
clone size: few
J gene: TRBJ2-7
D gene: TRBD1
V gene: TRBV4-1

CDR3 DNA: TGTGCCAGCAGTCCCCCACCCGGGGAGACCCAGTACTTC
CDR3 protein: CASSPPPGETQYF
clone size: NA
J gene: TRBJ2-5
D gene: NA
V gene: TRBV28

CDR3 DNA: TGCGCCAGCAGCCATCTTGGACAGGGGCAACAAGAGACCCAGTACTTC
CDR3 protein: CASSHLGQGQQETQYF
clone size: NA
J gene: TRBJ2-5
D gene: TRBD1
V gene: TRBV4-1

CDR3 DNA: TGTGCCAGCAGAATGGGGACCGGCGCCTACGAGCAGTACTTC
CDR3 protein: CASRMGTGAYEQYF
clone size: NA
J gene: TRBJ2-7
D gene: NA
V gene: TRBV27

CDR3 DNA: TGTGCCAGCAGATCGACTAGCGGGAGGGGCGATGAGCAGTTCTTC
CDR3 protein: CASRSTSGRGDEQFF
clone size: NA
J gene: TRBJ2-1
D gene: TRBD2
V gene: TRBV11-2

CDR3 DNA: TGTGCCAGCAGGAGGGGGGGGCCTTACAATGAGCAGTTCTTC
CDR3 protein: CASRRGGPYNEQFF
clone size: NA
J gene: TRBJ2-1
D gene: NA
V gene: TRBV28

CDR3 DNA: TGTGCCAGCAATTCTCGGCGATCAGGAGGCTACACCTTC
CDR3 protein: CASNSRRSGGYTF
clone size: NA
J gene: TRBJ1-2
D gene: NA
V gene: TRBV28

CDR3 DNA: TGCGCCAGCAGCCCCGGACAGGGTATCAATACTGAAGCTTTCTTT
CDR3 protein: CASSPGQGINTEAFF
clone size: NA
J gene: TRBJ1-1
D gene: TRBD1
V gene: TRBV4-3

CDR3 DNA: TGTGCCAGCAGCCAAGACGGGGTTGGGGAGACCCAGTACTTC
CDR3 protein: CASSQDGVGETQYF
clone size: NA
J gene: TRBJ2-5
D gene: NA
V gene: TRBV11-3